This TCR beta chain was retrieved from a study of T cell changes during pregnancy in multiple sclerosis. The J segment lost 3 bases and the V segment lost 5 bases, leaving 8 bases of the junction unmatched. The length of the CDR3 is 15 residues. Per germline, CDR1 SGHTA and CDR2 FQGTGA. Profiled with immunoSEQ multiplex PCR; TCRdb holds only in-frame clones, not every one. The table records around 110,000 clones, 85% to 95% of them present only once. Sequenced material: peripheral blood, taken in the third trimester of pregnancy. The chain links TRBV7-3 to TRBJ2-7, with 9 bases identical to TRBD1. The receptor was isolated from a female donor in good health, enrolled as a control in a pregnancy study. The CDR3 DNA reads as TGTGCCAGCAGCCCAGAAGGGACAGGGTTCTACGAGCAGTACTTC. Amino acids: CASSPEGTGFYEQYF.